A selection of T cell receptor beta chains follows, all from one sample in a study of T cells in Graves' hyperthyroidism and ophthalmopathy. TCRdb independently ran MiXCR on the multiplex PCR reads; one entry per CDR3 protein. This sample yields 330,000 or so distinct CDR3 sequences, of which around a fifth are seen a single time; under 45% belongs to the top ten. The specimen sequenced was blood. All receptors come from a man aged 50 to 59 with Graves' ophthalmopathy. The CDR3 runs from the conserved cysteine through the conserved F or W. A D gene is named only where the DNA matches it firmly. Clone size is shown for a subset of rows, as once, few, many or a class of expanded clone.

d_call: -; v_call: TRBV5-1; j_call: TRBJ2-5; clone_size: -; cdr3_length: 16; cdr3_aa: CASSLEADRSQETQYF; cdr3_nt: TGCGCCAGCAGCTTGGAGGCGGACAGATCCCAAGAGACCCAGTACTTC
d_call: -; v_call: TRBV28; j_call: TRBJ2-4; clone_size: many; cdr3_length: 15; cdr3_aa: CASSLWWEGGNIQYF; cdr3_nt: TGTGCCAGCAGTTTATGGTGGGAAGGGGGGAACATTCAGTACTTC
d_call: -; v_call: TRBV7-6; j_call: TRBJ2-1; clone_size: few; cdr3_length: 15; cdr3_aa: CASSRGRSSYNEQFF; cdr3_nt: TGTGCCAGCTCCCGGGGACGAAGCTCCTACAATGAGCAGTTCTTC
d_call: TRBD1; v_call: TRBV20-1; j_call: TRBJ1-1; clone_size: -; cdr3_length: 16; cdr3_aa: CSARDPGQGANTEAFF; cdr3_nt: TGCAGTGCTAGAGATCCAGGACAGGGGGCGAACACTGAAGCTTTCTTT
d_call: -; v_call: TRBV6-1; j_call: TRBJ1-1; clone_size: -; cdr3_length: 14; cdr3_aa: CASSPPRGNREAFF; cdr3_nt: TGTGCCAGCAGTCCTCCAAGGGGAAACCGTGAAGCTTTCTTT
d_call: TRBD2; v_call: TRBV18; j_call: TRBJ2-1; clone_size: few; cdr3_length: 16; cdr3_aa: CASSTSGSRTYNEQFF; cdr3_nt: TGTGCCAGCTCGACTAGCGGGAGTAGGACCTACAATGAGCAGTTCTTC
d_call: TRBD2; v_call: TRBV5-1; j_call: TRBJ2-3; clone_size: -; cdr3_length: 17; cdr3_aa: CASSLETSGSPTDTQYF; cdr3_nt: TGCGCCAGCAGCTTGGAAACGAGCGGGAGCCCCACAGATACGCAGTATTTT
d_call: -; v_call: TRBV6-1; j_call: TRBJ1-6; clone_size: few; cdr3_length: 15; cdr3_aa: CASSPGGGYNSPLHF; cdr3_nt: TGTGCCAGCAGTCCCGGAGGAGGCTATAATTCACCCCTCCACTTT
d_call: -; v_call: TRBV6-5; j_call: TRBJ2-1; clone_size: many; cdr3_length: 17; cdr3_aa: CASSYSRGTGSYNEQFF; cdr3_nt: TGTGCCAGCAGTTACTCGAGGGGGACTGGCTCCTACAATGAGCAGTTCTTC
d_call: -; v_call: TRBV9; j_call: TRBJ2-1; clone_size: many; cdr3_length: 15; cdr3_aa: CASSVAGDSYNEQFF; cdr3_nt: TGTGCCAGCAGCGTAGCGGGAGACTCCTACAATGAGCAGTTCTTC
d_call: TRBD2; v_call: TRBV2; j_call: TRBJ2-4; clone_size: many; cdr3_length: 16; cdr3_aa: CASSAPPGGSIYIQYF; cdr3_nt: TGTGCCAGCAGTGCACCCCCGGGGGGGTCCATATACATTCAGTACTTC
d_call: TRBD1; v_call: TRBV14; j_call: TRBJ1-2; clone_size: many; cdr3_length: 13; cdr3_aa: CASSRRDRNGYTF; cdr3_nt: TGTGCCAGCAGCCGACGGGACAGGAATGGCTACACCTTC
d_call: -; v_call: TRBV2; j_call: TRBJ2-7; clone_size: few; cdr3_length: 12; cdr3_aa: CASSPWGSEQYF; cdr3_nt: TGTGCCAGCAGCCCCTGGGGGAGCGAGCAGTACTTC
d_call: -; v_call: TRBV5-1; j_call: TRBJ1-4; clone_size: few; cdr3_length: 13; cdr3_aa: CASSTRTDEKLFF; cdr3_nt: TGCGCCAGCAGCACAAGGACAGATGAAAAACTGTTTTTT
d_call: TRBD1; v_call: TRBV5-1; j_call: TRBJ1-4; clone_size: -; cdr3_length: 16; cdr3_aa: CASSWSRQGTNEKLFF; cdr3_nt: TGCGCCAGCAGCTGGTCCAGACAGGGAACTAATGAAAAACTGTTTTTT
d_call: TRBD2; v_call: TRBV27; j_call: TRBJ2-2; clone_size: -; cdr3_length: 16; cdr3_aa: CASSLSGLAFTGELFF; cdr3_nt: TGTGCCAGCAGTTTATCTGGACTAGCGTTCACCGGGGAGCTGTTTTTT
d_call: -; v_call: TRBV12-3/TRBV12-4; j_call: TRBJ2-2; clone_size: -; cdr3_length: 17; cdr3_aa: CASTGYHSLLNTGELFF; cdr3_nt: TGTGCCAGTACAGGGTACCACTCCCTATTGAACACCGGGGAGCTGTTTTTT
d_call: -; v_call: TRBV18; j_call: TRBJ2-7; clone_size: -; cdr3_length: 14; cdr3_aa: CASSGRRGPYEQYF; cdr3_nt: TGTGCCAGCTCCGGGAGGCGGGGGCCCTACGAGCAGTACTTC
d_call: -; v_call: TRBV9; j_call: TRBJ2-1; clone_size: -; cdr3_length: 15; cdr3_aa: CASSVAINRVGEQFF; cdr3_nt: TGTGCCAGCAGCGTAGCTATTAACAGGGTTGGCGAGCAGTTCTTC
d_call: TRBD2; v_call: TRBV2; j_call: TRBJ2-3; clone_size: many; cdr3_length: 18; cdr3_aa: CASSTSGGLAPHTDTQYF; cdr3_nt: TGTGCCAGCAGCACCTCGGGAGGACTAGCGCCTCACACAGATACGCAGTATTTT
d_call: -; v_call: TRBV27; j_call: TRBJ2-2; clone_size: -; cdr3_length: 15; cdr3_aa: CASSASAGRTGELFF; cdr3_nt: TGTGCCAGCAGTGCCTCCGCAGGGAGAACCGGGGAGCTGTTTTTT
d_call: TRBD2; v_call: TRBV7-3; j_call: TRBJ2-1; clone_size: few; cdr3_length: 14; cdr3_aa: CASSLGGSGPEQFF; cdr3_nt: TGTGCCAGCAGCTTAGGCGGGAGTGGCCCTGAGCAGTTCTTC
d_call: -; v_call: TRBV2; j_call: TRBJ2-2; clone_size: many; cdr3_length: 13; cdr3_aa: CASTRKGGGELFF; cdr3_nt: TGTGCCAGCACCCGAAAGGGTGGCGGGGAGCTGTTTTTT
d_call: -; v_call: TRBV7-2; j_call: TRBJ2-2; clone_size: -; cdr3_length: 15; cdr3_aa: CASSLGWRNTGGLFF; cdr3_nt: TGTGCCAGCAGCTTAGGCTGGCGGAACACCGGGGGGCTGTTTTTT
d_call: -; v_call: TRBV11-2; j_call: TRBJ2-2; clone_size: many; cdr3_length: 15; cdr3_aa: CASSPPTINTGELFF; cdr3_nt: TGTGCCAGCAGCCCGCCAACTATTAACACCGGGGAGCTGTTTTTT
d_call: -; v_call: TRBV7-6; j_call: TRBJ2-1; clone_size: -; cdr3_length: 17; cdr3_aa: CASSAYWATRIDNEQFF; cdr3_nt: TGTGCCAGCAGCGCGTATTGGGCCACTAGGATCGACAATGAGCAGTTCTTC
d_call: TRBD2; v_call: TRBV7-8; j_call: TRBJ2-1; clone_size: few; cdr3_length: 15; cdr3_aa: CASRNSGGIVYEQFF; cdr3_nt: TGTGCCAGCAGGAATAGCGGGGGTATTGTCTATGAGCAGTTCTTC
d_call: -; v_call: TRBV28; j_call: TRBJ1-6; clone_size: many; cdr3_length: 16; cdr3_aa: CASSLGLVAVNSPLHF; cdr3_nt: TGTGCCAGCAGTTTAGGCTTGGTGGCGGTTAATTCACCCCTCCACTTT
d_call: TRBD2; v_call: TRBV2; j_call: TRBJ2-2; clone_size: -; cdr3_length: 17; cdr3_aa: CASSELAGDENTGELFF; cdr3_nt: TGTGCCAGCAGTGAACTAGCGGGAGATGAGAACACCGGGGAGCTGTTTTTT
d_call: TRBD1; v_call: TRBV6-1; j_call: TRBJ2-4; clone_size: -; cdr3_length: 15; cdr3_aa: CASSKQGMAKNIQYF; cdr3_nt: TGTGCCAGCAGTAAACAGGGGATGGCCAAAAACATTCAGTACTTC
d_call: TRBD2; v_call: TRBV6-2/TRBV6-3; j_call: TRBJ2-3; clone_size: -; cdr3_length: 14; cdr3_aa: CASRDPGGEDTQYF; cdr3_nt: TGTGCCAGCAGGGACCCGGGGGGTGAGGATACGCAGTATTTT
d_call: -; v_call: TRBV5-1; j_call: TRBJ2-3; clone_size: -; cdr3_length: 17; cdr3_aa: CASSLVQGEPSTDTQYF; cdr3_nt: TGCGCCAGCAGCTTGGTCCAGGGTGAGCCTAGCACAGATACGCAGTATTTT
d_call: -; v_call: TRBV6-1; j_call: TRBJ1-5; clone_size: few; cdr3_length: 14; cdr3_aa: CASSTRPRSQPQHF; cdr3_nt: TGTGCCAGCAGTACCCGGCCGAGATCTCAGCCCCAGCATTTT